One and the same sample provided the 20 T cell receptor beta chains below, sequenced in a study of blood T cell repertoires in COVID-19. This table comes from immunoSEQ multiplex PCR, and its TCRdb copy is limited to in-frame clones, with some not included. The data show around 130,000 clones, around nine tenths seen once. Sequenced material: peripheral blood. The source of these receptors is a woman in her fifties or sixties with acute or convalescent COVID-19.

This sequence joins TRBV11-3 and TRBJ2-2; 10 bases align to TRBD2. V dropped 2 bases and J dropped 4; count of bases not matched to a gene: 7. Germline V gene sequence: CDR1 SGHNT, CDR2 YENEEA. CDR3 length: 17 residues. The CDR3 reads CASSLPSLAGVTGELFF. The CDR3 DNA reads TGTGCCAGCAGCTTACCAAGTCTAGCGGGGGTCACCGGGGAGCTGTTTTTT.

The V call is TRBV7-9, the J call TRBJ2-3; D gene uncertain. Looked up from germline, CDR1 is SEHNR and CDR2 is FQNEAQ (reference sequence). V lost 0 bases and J lost 2, with 9 bases in between. This CDR3 has 15 amino acids. For the CDR3, the DNA is TGTGCCAGCAGCTTAGCCGAGGTAGCCACAGATACGCAGTATTTT. This translates into CASSLAEVATDTQYF.

The genes are TRBV24-1 and TRBJ2-5; unclear D gene. Germline V lookup: CDR1 KGHDR, CDR2 SFDVKD. With 9 bases removed from V and 3 bases from J, the gap between germline ends came to 7 bases. This CDR3 has 11 residues. This chain's CDR3 is CATGVEETQYF. The CDR3 DNA reads as TGTGCCACCGGTGTAGAAGAGACCCAGTACTTC.

This sequence joins TRBV6-5 and TRBJ2-3; D gene ambiguous. The CDR3 totals 13 residues. Looked up from germline, CDR1 is MNHEY and CDR2 is SVGAGI. V was cut by 6 bases and J by 1 base, with 8 bases left in between. This CDR3 is CASRRRGTDTQYF. CDR3 nucleotide sequence: TGTGCCAGCAGGCGACGGGGCACAGATACGCAGTATTTT.

The sample holds one count of this clone. The CDR3 region has the DNA TGTGCCAGCAGCGGGGACAAGTCCTATGGCTACACCTTC. Translation gives CASSGDKSYGYTF. V usage is TRBV7-9 and J usage is TRBJ1-2; TRBD1 is a possible D gene (6 bases). Deletions cut 5 bases from V and 4 bases from J, with 11 bases between. The CDR3 runs to 13 residues. The germline CDR1 and CDR2 sequences are SEHNR and FQNEAQ (reference sequence).

The rearrangement joins TRBV9 to TRBJ1-5; D possibly corresponds to TRBD1 (6 bases). V dropped 0 bases and J dropped 3 bases, with 10 bases sitting between them. The CDR3 is 15 amino acids. The V gene's germline CDR1 is SGDLS and CDR2 YYNGEE. CDR3 amino acids: CASSVGGGANQPQHF. The DNA for the CDR3 is TGTGCCAGCAGCGTAGGAGGGGGGGCCAATCAGCCCCAGCATTTT.

The V gene is TRBV7-9, the J gene TRBJ1-4, with D tentatively TRBD1 (5 bases). CDR1 SEHNR and CDR2 FQNEAQ come from the germline V gene (reference sequence). The CDR3 sequence is 15 residues long. Trimming pared 5 bases from V and 6 bases from J, leaving 16 bases between. This CDR3 is CASSMTAGVDEKLFF. CDR3 DNA: TGTGCCAGCAGCATGACGGCGGGGGTGGATGAAAAACTGTTTTTT.

This chain joins TRBV10-3 and TRBJ1-1, with 9 bases lining up with TRBD1. CDR1 and CDR2 from the germline V gene are ENHRY and SYGVKD. The V segment lost 5 bases and the J segment 5 bases; nucleotides outside the gene matches: 3. This CDR3 contains 13 residues. As DNA, the CDR3 is TGTGCCATCAGTCCGGGACAGGGTACTGAAGCTTTCTTT. It translates to CAISPGQGTEAFF.

This rearrangement joins TRBV10-1 to TRBJ2-1; D is undetermined. Germline V gene data show CDR1 as WNHNN and CDR2 as SYGVQD (reference sequence). With 6 bases removed from V and 9 bases from J, the gap between germline ends came to 3 bases. The CDR3 consists of 9 residues. The CDR3: CASRSEQFF. In DNA, the CDR3 is TGCGCCAGCAGGAGTGAGCAGTTCTTC.

Comment on this clone: Other nucleotide sequences in the sample specify the same CDR3. The genes are TRBV6-2 or TRBV6-3 and TRBJ1-2; TRBD1 might be the D (5 bases). The V end was cut by 6 bases, the J end by 5 bases, with 10 bases between. CDR1 and CDR2 from the germline V gene are MNHEY and SVGEGT. The CDR3 is 12 residues long. As DNA, the CDR3 is TGTGCCAGCAGCCGGGACTCTTATGGCTACACCTTC. Amino acids: CASSRDSYGYTF.

A few counts support this clone. J is TRBJ2-1 and V is TRBV11-2; 7 bases agree with TRBD2. Germline V gives CDR1 SGHAT, CDR2 FQNNGV. This CDR3 has 15 residues. The V and J ends lost 4 bases and 9 bases, in that order; junction bases with no gene match: 12. CDR3 loop: CASSSGGGRKIEQFF. The CDR3 DNA is TGTGCCAGCAGCTCCGGCGGCGGGAGAAAGATTGAGCAGTTCTTC.

This clone showed up just once. The chain recombines TRBV5-1 with TRBJ1-2, with D uncertain. Trimming removed 4 bases at V and 4 bases at J, with 8 bases between. This CDR3 spans 12 amino acids. Germline CDR1 reads SGHRS; CDR2 reads YFSETQ. DNA of the CDR3: TGCGCCAGCAGCGGCGGGTCCTATGGCTACACCTTC. Translated: CASSGGSYGYTF.

This clone was seen a few times. The chain recombines TRBV6-2 or TRBV6-3 with TRBJ2-7; the D is unclear. CDR1 MNHEY and CDR2 SVGEGT come from the germline V gene. Trimming stripped 2 bases from V and 2 bases from J, with 4 bases between. The CDR3 totals 12 residues. CDR3 sequence: CASSYGPYEQYF. The CDR3 bases are TGTGCCAGCAGTTACGGCCCCTACGAGCAGTACTTC.

The chain has TRBV5-5 and TRBJ1-1, with a tentative D call TRBD1 (6 bases). The CDR3 totals 13 residues. Germline CDR1 is SGHKS and CDR2 is YYEKEE (reference sequence). Trimming shortened V by 0 bases and J by 5 bases, and 8 bases separated the two germline ends. The CDR3: CASSLEGGTEAFF. In DNA, the CDR3 is TGTGCCAGCAGCTTGGAAGGGGGTACTGAAGCTTTCTTT.

J is TRBJ1-5 and V is TRBV5-1, with a weak D call TRBD1 (5 bases). The CDR3 extends over 13 amino acids. Trimming cost V 5 bases and J 3 bases, with 9 bases left between them. In germline, CDR1 is SGHRS, CDR2 YFSETQ. CDR3 bases: TGCGCCAGCAGAATGGACACCAATCAGCCCCAGCATTTT. This translates into CASRMDTNQPQHF. Filled out from reference TRBV5-1 and TRBJ1-5, the complete variable domain reads KAGVTQTPRYLIKTRGQQVTLSCSPISGHRSVSWYQQTPGQGLQFLFEYFSETQRNKGNFPGRFSGRQFSNSRSEMNVSTLELGDSALYLCASRMDTNQPQHFGDGTRLSIL.

The chain is built from TRBV10-3 and TRBJ2-6; TRBD2 aligns across 7 bases. The V gene's germline CDR1 is ENHRY and CDR2 SYGVKD. V lost 0 bases, J lost 2 bases, and 10 bases stayed unmatched. The CDR3 sequence is 19 residues long. The CDR3 sequence is CAISESLSSGTPGANVLTF. The CDR3 DNA sequence: TGTGCCATCAGTGAGTCATTGTCTAGCGGAACCCCTGGGGCCAACGTCCTGACTTTC.

The V gene is TRBV29-1, the J gene TRBJ1-2, with a weak D call TRBD1 (5 bases). Germline V CDR1 and CDR2: SQVTM, ANQGSEA. The CDR3 totals 13 residues. The V gene lost 4 bases and the J gene lost 7 bases, with 16 bases spanning the gap. The CDR3 sequence: CSVVGLGGGGYTF. CDR3 nucleotides: TGCAGCGTTGTGGGGCTGGGGGGAGGTGGCTACACCTTC.

The CDR3 sequence: CASSIRDWSYEQYF. The CDR3 nucleotides read TGTGCCAGTAGTATAAGAGACTGGTCCTACGAGCAGTACTTC. J is TRBJ2-7 and V is TRBV19; D unclear. The CDR3 runs to 14 residues. V was shortened by 2 bases and J by 1 base, with 9 bases between the two germline ends. The germline V gene encodes CDR1 LNHDA and CDR2 SQIVND (reference sequence).

V usage is TRBV29-1 and J usage is TRBJ1-1, with D maybe TRBD1 (5 bases). Germline CDR1 is SQVTM and CDR2 is ANQGSEA. V was pared by 3 bases and J by 0 bases, with 8 bases between. This CDR3 is 13 amino acids long. CDR3 residues: CSVEEGLNTEAFF. CDR3 DNA sequence: TGCAGCGTTGAGGAGGGGTTGAACACTGAAGCTTTCTTT. Full variable domain (rest looked up from reference TRBV29-1 and TRBJ1-1): SAVISQKPSRDICQRGTSLTIQCQVDSQVTMMFWYRQQPGQSLTLIATANQGSEATYESGFVIDKFPISRPNLTFSTLTVSNMSPEDSSIYLCSVEEGLNTEAFFGQGTRLTVV.

The V and J genes are TRBV27 and TRBJ2-3, with TRBD2 matching 13 bases. Germline V CDR1 and CDR2: MNHEY, SMNVEV (reference sequence). The CDR3 extends over 15 amino acids. The V segment lost 5 bases and the J segment 3 bases; nucleotides outside the gene matches: 2. CDR3 in amino acids: CASSPGLAGTDTQYF. CDR3 in DNA: TGTGCCAGCAGTCCGGGACTAGCGGGAACAGATACGCAGTATTTT.